This T cell receptor beta chain emerged from a study of T cells of healthy individuals. TCRdb reanalysed the 5' RACE reads using MiXCR and keeps one entry per CDR3 protein. This sample has 95,000 to 100,000 distinct CDR3 sequences, with under 20% found just once. The germline V and J ends were trimmed by 4 bases and 4 bases, with 13 bases remaining between them. CDR1 GTSNPN and CDR2 SVGIG come from the germline V gene (reference sequence). The CDR3 covers 13 residues. The chain uses TRBV30 and TRBJ1-1; a weak D match, TRBD1 (5 bases). This receptor was taken from a human donor in good health. As DNA, the CDR3 is TGTGCCTGGACCAGCAGGGTATCCACTGAAGCTTTCTTT. Translation: CAWTSRVSTEAFF.